The 17 T cell receptor beta chains reported below all come from one sample, sequenced in a study of blood T cell repertoires in COVID-19. Generated by immunoSEQ multiplex PCR, the TCRdb table keeps only in-frame clones and is missing some. The sample includes about 88,000 clones, 75% to 90% of them seen just once. The source material was peripheral blood. The origin of the receptors is an elderly woman with active COVID-19.

CDR3 in amino acids: CASSLSADTQYF. For the CDR3, the DNA is TGTGCCAGCAGTTTATCTGCAGATACGCAGTATTTT. The rearrangement links TRBV28 to TRBJ2-3; D is ambiguous. The V gene's germline CDR1 is MDHEN and CDR2 SYDVKM. The length of the CDR3 is 12 residues. Trimming stripped 1 base from V and 4 bases from J, with 3 bases between. The whole variable domain, remainder taken from reference TRBV28 and TRBJ2-3, is DVKVTQSSRYLVKRTGEKVFLECVQDMDHENMFWYRQDPGLGLRLIYFSYDVKMKEKGDIPEGYSVSREKKERFSLILESASTNQTSMYLCASSLSADTQYFGPGTRLTVL.

The chain combines TRBV4-1 with TRBJ2-5; unclear D gene. The germline V gene encodes CDR1 MGHRA and CDR2 YSYEKL. V lost 6 bases and J lost 0, with 17 bases in between. The CDR3 covers 16 residues. Here the CDR3 DNA reads TGCGCCAGCAGTCCAACGGCAGGAACCCACCAAGAGACCCAGTACTTC. This translates into CASSPTAGTHQETQYF.

The chain combines TRBV7-6 with TRBJ2-3; 16 bases fit TRBD2. V lost 4 bases to trimming and J lost 6 bases; unmatched junction nucleotides: 10. The CDR3 length is 18 residues. Germline V lookup: CDR1 SGHVS, CDR2 FNYEAQ. The CDR3 coding sequence is TGTGCCAGCAGCTCGGGACTAGCGGGAGGGACTTGGGGGGATACGCAGTATTTT. This gives the protein CASSSGLAGGTWGDTQYF.

This chain uses TRBV28 with TRBJ1-1, with D tentatively TRBD1 (6 bases). The CDR3 is made up of 12 amino acids. From germline, CDR1 is MDHEN and CDR2 SYDVKM. V was clipped by 6 bases and J by 1 base, with 6 bases between them. The CDR3 coding sequence is TGTGCCAGCAGGACAGGGAACACTGAAGCTTTCTTT. Its protein product is CASRTGNTEAFF.

V is TRBV7-9 and J is TRBJ1-2, with D maybe TRBD1 (6 bases). The CDR3 is 15 residues long. Per germline, CDR1 SEHNR and CDR2 FQNEAQ (reference sequence). The V and J ends lost 5 bases and 1 base respectively, with 14 bases between them. The CDR3 coding sequence is TGTGCCAGCAGCCGAGGACAGCGACATAACTATGGCTACACCTTC. Protein: CASSRGQRHNYGYTF.

This clone was seen once. This chain links TRBV4-1 with TRBJ2-7, with TRBD2 matching 9 bases. The CDR3 contains 18 residues. The ends lost 3 bases at V and 5 bases at J; junction bases unmatched: 17. Looked up from germline, CDR1 is MGHRA and CDR2 is YSYEKL. Here the CDR3 DNA reads TGCGCCAGCAGCCACCTACTCCAGTCCCGGCGGGAGGGTAACGAGCAGTACTTC. Translated: CASSHLLQSRREGNEQYF.

The chain recombines TRBV9 with TRBJ2-7; 8 positions agree with TRBD2. CDR3 size: 16 residues. V was clipped by 0 bases and J by 1 base; unmatched bases: 6. Per the germline V gene, CDR1 is SGDLS and CDR2 is YYNGEE. This CDR3 reads CASSVAGAGGSYEQYF. CDR3 bases: TGTGCCAGCAGCGTAGCGGGGGCGGGAGGATCCTACGAGCAGTACTTC.

CDR3 DNA: TGTGCCAGCAGTTTAACGCACAGGGGCCAGCCCCAGCATTTT. It codes for CASSLTHRGQPQHF. V is TRBV28 and J is TRBJ1-5; TRBD1 aligns across 7 bases. The length of the CDR3 is 14 residues. Trimming cost V 2 bases and J 7 bases; bases outside gene matches: 5. Germline V CDR1 and CDR2: MDHEN, SYDVKM.

This chain joins TRBV28 and TRBJ1-1; TRBD1 is a possible D gene (5 bases). V dropped 3 bases and J dropped 10 bases, with 9 bases sitting between them. Germline CDR1 is MDHEN and CDR2 is SYDVKM. The CDR3 length is 11 residues. CDR3 region: CASSLEGRAFF. The CDR3 DNA follows: TGTGCCAGCAGTTTGGAGGGGAGAGCTTTCTTT.

The V and J genes are TRBV9 and TRBJ2-5; the match to TRBD2 covers 8 bases. The CDR3 runs 14 residues. Germline V lookup: CDR1 SGDLS, CDR2 YYNGEE. V trimming: 4 bases; J trimming: 3 bases; junction bases outside the gene matches: 5. The CDR3 bases are TGTGCCAGCAGCTTGAGCGGGAGCAAAGAGACCCAGTACTTC. Translating gives CASSLSGSKETQYF.

J is TRBJ1-2 and V is TRBV6-5; 7 nucleotides agree with TRBD1. V lost 5 bases to trimming and J lost 4 bases; unmatched junction nucleotides: 7. This CDR3 region has 14 residues. Germline V gene data show CDR1 as MNHEY and CDR2 as SVGAGI. The CDR3 protein is CASSPTTGVYGYTF. The CDR3 DNA reads as TGTGCCAGCAGTCCCACAACAGGGGTCTATGGCTACACCTTC.

The chain has TRBV11-2 and TRBJ2-7; TRBD1 agrees at 8 bases. The V and J ends lost 1 base and 5 bases, in that order; junction bases with no gene match: 10. Looked up from germline, CDR1 is SGHAT and CDR2 is FQNNGV. CDR3 length equals 16 residues. The CDR3 nucleotides are TGTGCCAGCAGCTTAGGTGTGGGACAGGAGTCGAACGAGCAGTACTTC. It codes for CASSLGVGQESNEQYF. Using reference TRBV11-2 and TRBJ2-7 for the parts outside the CDR3, the full variable domain is EAGVAQSPRYKIIEKRQSVAFWCNPISGHATLYWYQQILGQGPKLLIQFQNNGVVDDSQLPKDRFSAERLKGVDSTLKIQPAKLEDSAVYLCASSLGVGQESNEQYFGPGTRLTVT.

This chain connects TRBV6-1 to TRBJ2-3; TRBD2 is a possible D gene (7 bases). CDR3 length: 16 residues. The V gene's germline CDR1 is MNHNS and CDR2 SASEGT. The V and J ends lost 2 bases and 4 bases respectively, with 16 bases between them. CDR3 sequence reads: CASSESGAGEADTQYF. In nucleotides, the CDR3 is TGTGCCAGCAGTGAATCAGGGGCGGGAGAAGCAGATACGCAGTATTTT.

The V and J genes are TRBV7-2 and TRBJ2-5, with 12 bases lining up with TRBD2. V dropped 4 bases and J dropped 2; count of bases not matched to a gene: 14. This CDR3 spans 19 amino acids. The V gene's germline CDR1 is SGHTA and CDR2 FQGNSA. The CDR3 spells CASSSRSETSGRGQETQYF. The DNA for the CDR3 is TGTGCCAGCAGCTCGAGATCGGAGACTAGCGGGAGAGGGCAAGAGACCCAGTACTTC.

This clone has more than one count but fewer than ten. J is TRBJ1-3 and V is TRBV10-2; D gene unclear. The CDR3 covers 16 residues. The germline V gene encodes CDR1 WSHSY and CDR2 SAAADI. The ends were cut back, 1 base at V and 3 bases at J, with 13 bases in the middle. CDR3 amino acids: CASSEFPGRSGNTIYF. In DNA, the CDR3 is TGCGCCAGCAGTGAGTTCCCTGGGAGGAGTGGAAACACCATATATTTT.

The rearrangement links TRBV19 to TRBJ1-4; 7 bases line up with TRBD1. Germline-derived CDR1 and CDR2 are LNHDA and SQIVND (reference sequence). The CDR3 is made up of 14 amino acids. The V gene end was trimmed by 10 bases and the J gene end by 4 bases; junction bases not matched to a gene: 9. As DNA, the CDR3 is TGTGCCACGGGGACAGACTCTTTTAATGAAAAACTGTTTTTT. Translated, it gives CATGTDSFNEKLFF.

This clone was seen only once. The chain carries TRBV11-2 and TRBJ2-7; the D is unclear. The CDR3 extends over 15 amino acids. In germline, CDR1 is SGHAT, CDR2 FQNNGV. V lost 1 base to trimming and J lost 4 bases, with 14 bases between them. CDR3 coding DNA: TGTGCCAGCAGCTTAGGGGTAGCCGGGTCTTACGAGCAGTACTTC. Translating gives CASSLGVAGSYEQYF. The full variable domain, with the rest looked up from reference TRBV11-2 and TRBJ2-7, is EAGVAQSPRYKIIEKRQSVAFWCNPISGHATLYWYQQILGQGPKLLIQFQNNGVVDDSQLPKDRFSAERLKGVDSTLKIQPAKLEDSAVYLCASSLGVAGSYEQYFGPGTRLTVT.